One and the same sample provided the 10 T cell receptor beta chains below, sequenced in a study of identical twins. Each CDR3 protein gets one entry after TCRdb re-called the 5' RACE reads with MiXCR. The repertoire holds hundreds of thousands of distinct CDR3 sequences, with over 8.5% as singletons. These data were likewise used in another study, on yellow fever vaccine responses in identical twins.

The material sequenced was PBMCs. The receptors originated from a woman between 18 and 30 years old in good health.

This clonotype occurred a few times. A much larger clone is a single base away; this may be a read error. The J gene is TRBJ2-3, the V gene TRBV20-1; either TRBD1 or TRBD2 may supply D (6 bases each). Trimming took off 3 bases at V and 4 bases at J, with 8 bases between the two ends. Germline V gene data show CDR1 as DFQATT and CDR2 as SNEGSKA (reference sequence). The length of the CDR3 is 12 residues. CDR3 protein: CSASGGSDTQYF. The DNA of the CDR3 is TGCAGTGCTAGCGGGGGCTCAGATACGCAGTATTTT.

This clonotype occurred once. V usage is TRBV7-9 and J usage is TRBJ2-7, with D unclear. Germline V gene data show CDR1 as SEHNR and CDR2 as FQNEAQ (reference sequence). The length of the CDR3 is 12 residues. Deletions cut 6 bases from V and 1 base from J, with 7 bases between. The CDR3 DNA is TGTGCCAGCAGACAACAGTCCTACGAGCAGTACTTC. Protein sequence: CASRQQSYEQYF. Using reference TRBV7-9 and TRBJ2-7 for the parts outside the CDR3, the full variable domain is DTGVSQNPRHKITKRGQNVTFRCDPISEHNRLYWYRQTLGQGPEFLTYFQNEAQLEKSRLLSDRFSAERPKGSFSTLEIQRTEQGDSAMYLCASRQQSYEQYFGPGTRLTVT.

This clonotype was seen many times. One junction end does not reproduce the germline sequence, and a read error may be involved. V is TRBV7-9 and J is TRBJ2-3; 9 bases align to TRBD2. Germline CDR1 and CDR2: SEHNR and FQNEAQ (reference sequence). The CDR3 length is 15 residues. The CDR3 DNA sequence: TGTGCCAGCAGCCTAGCGGGGCCTAGCACAGATACGCAGTATTTT. As protein: CASSLAGPSTDTQYF.

In DNA form, the CDR3 reads TGTGCCTGGAACGACAACCAAGAGACCCAGTACTTC. Translation gives CAWNDNQETQYF. The rearrangement links TRBV30 to TRBJ2-5; no definite D call. V was trimmed by 4 bases and J by 0 bases, leaving 6 bases between them. The length of the CDR3 is 12 residues. The germline V gene has CDR1 GTSNPN and CDR2 SVGIG (reference sequence).

This chain uses TRBV24-1 with TRBJ2-2; unclear D gene. This CDR3 spans 12 amino acids. Trimming pared 1 base from V and 8 bases from J, leaving 4 bases between. Germline V gene lookup returns CDR1 KGHDR and CDR2 SFDVKD. The CDR3 DNA follows: TGTGCCACCAGTGATTTCTGGGGGGAGCTGTTTTTT. This gives the protein CATSDFWGELFF.

The CDR3 DNA follows: TGTGCCAGCAGTTTAGTGGAGTGGTTGGTGACGACGATGGAGACCCAGTACTTC. Translated: CASSLVEWLVTTMETQYF. V is TRBV12-3 or TRBV12-4 and J is TRBJ2-5; D remains unclear. The CDR3 covers 18 residues. V dropped 1 base and J dropped 5 bases, with 23 bases sitting between them.

The sample holds many counts of this clonotype. The chain has TRBV5-1 and TRBJ2-1; D unclear. V shed 2 bases and J shed 3 bases, with 18 bases lying between them. Per germline, CDR1 SGHRS and CDR2 YFSETQ. This CDR3 has 17 residues. This CDR3 reads CASSFGLGGKNYNEQFF. CDR3 DNA sequence: TGCGCCAGCAGCTTCGGTCTGGGCGGAAAGAACTACAATGAGCAGTTCTTC.

The chain recombines TRBV2 with TRBJ2-5; 7 nucleotides line up with TRBD2. This CDR3 has 14 amino acids. V lost 4 bases and J lost 5; bases outside the gene matches: 7. The germline CDR1 and CDR2 sequences are SNHLY and FYNNEI. DNA of the CDR3: TGTGCCAGCAGTGGCCGGGGGGTAGGGGAGACCCAGTACTTC. This translates into CASSGRGVGETQYF.

This chain joins TRBV6-4 and TRBJ2-1; no clear D gene. V lost 0 bases to trimming and J lost 8 bases, with 11 bases between them. Germline V gene lookup returns CDR1 MRHNA and CDR2 SNTAGT. This CDR3 comprises 14 residues. The chain's CDR3 is CASSDSKVSHEQFF. As DNA, the CDR3 is TGTGCCAGCAGTGACTCGAAAGTTAGCCATGAGCAGTTCTTC.

This clonotype was recorded many times. The rearrangement joins TRBV29-1 to TRBJ1-2; TRBD1 aligns across 10 bases. The CDR3 has 15 residues. Germline values: CDR1 SQVTM, CDR2 ANQGSEA. The J segment lost 6 bases and the V segment lost 3 bases, leaving 10 bases of the junction unmatched. CDR3 nucleotide sequence: TGCAGCGTTGACGGGGACAGGGGCTCAGGTAATGGCTACACCTTC. Protein sequence: CSVDGDRGSGNGYTF.